The 25 T cell receptor beta chains listed next were all sequenced from one sample in a study of cytomegalovirus exposure and HLA in healthy donors. Primers: 60 Vbeta forward and 13 Jbeta reverse. Repertoires were generated with immunoSEQ multiplex PCR, while TCRdb's copy carries only in-frame clones and drops some. Of 150,000 or so clones listed, roughly 77% were seen once; the top ten hold roughly 3.8%. The specimen was PBMCs. These receptors originate from a male donor in good health and CMV-seronegative.

This clone was detected once. This chain joins TRBV6-1 and TRBJ2-3; D might be TRBD2 (6 bases). This CDR3 spans 14 amino acids. CDR1 MNHNS and CDR2 SASEGT come from the germline V gene. Trimming shortened V by 7 bases and J by 1 base, and 12 bases separated the two germline ends. CDR3 loop: CASTRGVGTDTQYF. CDR3 DNA: TGTGCCAGCACGCGGGGTGTGGGCACAGATACGCAGTATTTT.

The chain combines TRBV2 with TRBJ2-5, with 8 bases matching TRBD1. The germline V gene encodes CDR1 SNHLY and CDR2 FYNNEI. V shed 5 bases, J shed 5 bases, and the junction held 7 bases outside the gene matches. The CDR3 loop spans 14 amino acids. CDR3 coding DNA: TGTGCCAGCAGTTCTCGCGGACAGGGCGAGACCCAGTACTTC. Protein sequence: CASSSRGQGETQYF.

CDR3 DNA sequence: TGTGCCAGCAGCTTATTCTTGAGCCGTGACACAGATACGCAGTATTTT. This gives the protein CASSLFLSRDTDTQYF. The genes are TRBV5-8 and TRBJ2-3; D call uncertain. Trimming left V 2 bases short and J 2 bases short, with 15 bases between. Per the germline V gene, CDR1 is SGHTS and CDR2 is YDEGEE. The CDR3 covers 16 residues. Looking up the rest from reference TRBV5-8 and TRBJ2-3 gives the full variable domain: EAGVTQSPTHLIKTRGQQATLRCSPISGHTSVYWYQQALGLGLQFLLWYDEGEERNRGNFPPRFSGRQFPNYSSELNVNALELEDSALYLCASSLFLSRDTDTQYFGPGTRLTVL.

J is TRBJ1-1 and V is TRBV5-1; D remains ambiguous. Trimming took off 2 bases at V and 0 bases at J, with 8 bases between the two ends. Germline lookup yields CDR1 SGHRS and CDR2 YFSETQ. The CDR3 has 14 amino acids. The CDR3 spells CASSFGLMNTEAFF. The CDR3 DNA reads TGCGCCAGCAGCTTTGGACTGATGAACACTGAAGCTTTCTTT.

The rearrangement joins TRBV7-9 to TRBJ2-5; 11 bases map to TRBD2. With 5 bases clipped from V and 5 bases from J, the junction kept 7 bases outside the gene matches. Germline-derived CDR1 and CDR2 are SEHNR and FQNEAQ (reference sequence). The CDR3 has 15 amino acids. Written as DNA, the CDR3 is TGTGCCAGCAGCGCGACTAGCGGGATGGTTGAGACCCAGTACTTC. It yields the protein CASSATSGMVETQYF.

This sequence joins TRBV6-5 and TRBJ2-2; perhaps TRBD1 as D (5 bases). Germline V gene data show CDR1 as MNHEY and CDR2 as SVGAGI. The CDR3 loop spans 15 amino acids. V was shortened by 6 bases and J by 1 base, with 12 bases between the two germline ends. The CDR3: CASRRQRGNTGELFF. Written as DNA, the CDR3 is TGTGCCAGCAGGCGACAGCGAGGGAACACCGGGGAGCTGTTTTTT.

This rearrangement joins TRBV5-1 to TRBJ2-2; 11 bases are shared with TRBD2. CDR3 length: 17 residues. Germline V gene data show CDR1 as SGHRS and CDR2 as YFSETQ. J lost 4 bases, V lost 4 bases, and 9 bases had no gene match. CDR3 region: CASSPRVAGGSTGELFF. CDR3 in DNA: TGCGCCAGCAGCCCGCGAGTAGCGGGGGGGTCCACCGGGGAGCTGTTTTTT.

This clone was detected ten times or more. The chain uses TRBV7-2 and TRBJ1-5; D gene unclear. The germline V gene encodes CDR1 SGHTA and CDR2 FQGNSA. The CDR3 extends over 14 amino acids. Deletions cut 1 base from V and 5 bases from J, with 9 bases between. The CDR3 protein is CASSLVGLYQPQHF. As DNA, the CDR3 is TGTGCCAGCAGCTTAGTGGGCCTTTATCAGCCCCAGCATTTT.

The V call is TRBV7-9, the J call TRBJ1-2; TRBD1 is a possible D gene (6 bases). The V gene lost 5 bases and the J gene lost 0 bases, with 10 bases spanning the gap. Germline V CDR1 and CDR2: SEHNR, FQNEAQ (reference sequence). The CDR3 sequence is 14 residues long. The CDR3 nucleotides read TGTGCCAGCAGCCTCGGACAGTCTAACTATGGCTACACCTTC. Protein: CASSLGQSNYGYTF.

This clone appeared a single time. The chain joins TRBV18 to TRBJ2-7; weak D call: TRBD1 (5 bases). The CDR3 sequence is 12 residues long. V was trimmed by 1 base and J by 5 bases, leaving 6 bases between them. Germline CDR1 is KGHSH and CDR2 is LQKENI. CDR3 coding DNA: TGTGCCAGCTCACCACAGGGGAACGAGCAGTACTTC. It yields the protein CASSPQGNEQYF.

The chain joins TRBV4-2 to TRBJ2-3; TRBD1 aligns across 7 bases. The CDR3 runs 18 residues. The ends lost 3 bases at V and 2 bases at J; junction bases unmatched: 14. Germline loops: CDR1 LGHNA, CDR2 YNFKEQ. CDR3 DNA: TGTGCCAGCAGCCAGCTCACACCACGACAGGGATCCACAGATACGCAGTATTTT. It yields the protein CASSQLTPRQGSTDTQYF.

The genes are TRBV7-2 and TRBJ1-2, with TRBD1 identical over 11 bases. After removal of 5 bases from V and 4 bases from J, the junction contained 6 bases not matched to a gene. CDR1 is SGHTA and CDR2 is FQGNSA in the germline V gene. The CDR3 spans 15 residues. The CDR3 nucleotides are TGTGCCAGCAGCCCGGACAGGGGGCGCGTCTATGGCTACACCTTC. Its protein is CASSPDRGRVYGYTF. Full variable domain (rest looked up from reference TRBV7-2 and TRBJ1-2): GAGVSQSPSNKVTEKGKDVELRCDPISGHTALYWYRQSLGQGLEFLIYFQGNSAPDKSGLPSDRFSAERTGGSVSTLTIQRTQQEDSAVYLCASSPDRGRVYGYTFGSGTRLTVV.

The genes are TRBV13 and TRBJ1-4, with D uncertain. V was cut by 5 bases and J by 1 base, with 11 bases left in between. The germline V gene has CDR1 PRHDT and CDR2 FYEKMQ (reference sequence). The CDR3 is 15 amino acids. The CDR3 DNA reads TGTGCCAGCAGCGTACGCCGGGGAACTAATGAAAAACTGTTTTTT. It is translated as CASSVRRGTNEKLFF. Based on the CDR3 plus reference TRBV13 and TRBJ1-4, the full variable domain is AAGVIQSPRHLIKEKRETATLKCYPIPRHDTVYWYQQGPGQDPQFLISFYEKMQSDKGSIPDRFSAQQFSDYHSELNMSSLELGDSALYFCASSVRRGTNEKLFFGSGTQLSVL.

The chain joins TRBV5-1 to TRBJ1-2; a weak D match, TRBD1 (5 bases). The CDR3 is made up of 13 amino acids. CDR1 and CDR2 (germline): SGHRS, YFSETQ. V lost 6 bases, J lost 4 bases, and 13 bases lay in between. CDR3 region: CASNNQGGYGYTF. The DNA for the CDR3 is TGCGCCAGCAACAATCAGGGTGGCTATGGCTACACCTTC.

This clone was counted only a few times. The V and J genes are TRBV19 and TRBJ2-2, with TRBD1 as a possible D gene (5 bases). V lost 6 bases, J lost 6 bases, and 11 bases lay in between. CDR1 LNHDA and CDR2 SQIVND come from the germline V gene (reference sequence). The CDR3 spans 13 residues. The CDR3 here is CASSTTVAGELFF. The DNA for the CDR3 is TGTGCCAGTAGCACGACAGTGGCCGGGGAGCTGTTTTTT. Full variable domain (missing parts from reference TRBV19 and TRBJ2-2): DGGITQSPKYLFRKEGQNVTLSCEQNLNHDAMYWYRQDPGQGLRLIYYSQIVNDFQKGDIAEGYSVSREKKESFPLTVTSAQKNPTAFYLCASSTTVAGELFFGEGSRLTVL.

The V gene is TRBV7-9, the J gene TRBJ1-2; 7 bases map to TRBD1. Trimming removed 6 bases from V and 4 bases from J; junction bases left unmatched: 11. Germline lookup yields CDR1 SEHNR and CDR2 FQNEAQ (reference sequence). The CDR3 totals 15 residues. CDR3 sequence (DNA): TGTGCCAGCAGTTCAGGGGGAGGCATCGGCTATGGCTACACCTTC. Its protein is CASSSGGGIGYGYTF.

The chain recombines TRBV29-1 with TRBJ2-1; 7 bases map to TRBD2. Germline V gene data show CDR1 as SQVTM and CDR2 as ANQGSEA. The length of the CDR3 is 12 residues. J lost 8 bases, V lost 7 bases, and 8 bases had no gene match. The CDR3 DNA reads TGCAGCGGGACTAGTCCGTGGGATGAGCAGTTCTTC. It codes for CSGTSPWDEQFF.

In this sample, this clone turned up a few times. The chain combines TRBV7-8 with TRBJ1-2; the D gene is possibly TRBD1 (5 bases). Germline lookup yields CDR1 SGHVS and CDR2 FQNEAQ. This CDR3 is 16 amino acids long. The V end was cut by 2 bases, the J end by 7 bases, with 20 bases between. This chain's CDR3 is CASSLTGLGVEGGYTF. CDR3 nucleotides: TGTGCCAGCAGCTTAACGGGTCTAGGGGTGGAAGGTGGCTACACCTTC. The full variable domain, in which reference TRBV7-8 and TRBJ1-2 provide the parts outside the CDR3, is GAGVSQSPRYKVAKRGQDVALRCDPISGHVSLFWYQQALGQGPEFLTYFQNEAQLDKSGLPSDRFFAERPEGSVSTLKIQRTQQEDSAVYLCASSLTGLGVEGGYTFGSGTRLTVV.

This sequence joins TRBV19 and TRBJ1-5; D unclear. The germline V gene has CDR1 LNHDA and CDR2 SQIVND (reference sequence). Trimming left V 6 bases short and J 2 bases short, with 20 bases between. The CDR3 covers 17 residues. CDR3 bases: TGTGCCAGTAGCCCAGCGGGGTCTCCTCGGGGCAATCAGCCCCAGCATTTT. Its protein is CASSPAGSPRGNQPQHF.

The chain joins TRBV11-2 to TRBJ1-2; D gene ambiguous. The germline V and J ends were trimmed by 1 base and 7 bases, with 7 bases remaining between them. Germline V gene sequence: CDR1 SGHAT, CDR2 FQNNGV. The CDR3 consists of 12 residues. The CDR3 nucleotides read TGTGCCAGCAGCTTAGGTCGTTTTGGCTACACCTTC. Translated: CASSLGRFGYTF.

The V gene is TRBV6-5, the J gene TRBJ2-7; maybe TRBD1 (6 bases). The CDR3 loop spans 12 amino acids. The V gene lost 9 bases and the J gene lost 6 bases, with 15 bases spanning the gap. Germline V lookup: CDR1 MNHEY, CDR2 SVGAGI. The CDR3 protein is CASVQGWGEQYF. CDR3 coding DNA: TGTGCCAGTGTACAGGGTTGGGGCGAGCAGTACTTC.

The chain is built from TRBV30 and TRBJ1-5, with D perhaps matching TRBD1 (5 bases). CDR1 is GTSNPN and CDR2 is SVGIG in the germline V gene (reference sequence). The CDR3 runs 13 residues. Trimming shortened V by 3 bases and J by 7 bases, and 13 bases separated the two germline ends. In DNA form, the CDR3 reads TGTGCCTGGAGGGGGCCTCTCGGCCAGCCCCAGCATTTT. Amino acids: CAWRGPLGQPQHF.

The chain carries TRBV2 and TRBJ2-2; the match to TRBD1 covers 10 bases. Looked up from germline, CDR1 is SNHLY and CDR2 is FYNNEI. With 7 bases clipped from V and 6 bases from J, the junction kept 8 bases outside the gene matches. CDR3 size: 15 residues. The CDR3 sequence is CASTQDRGSAGELFF. Written as DNA, the CDR3 is TGTGCCAGCACCCAGGACAGGGGGTCTGCCGGGGAGCTGTTTTTT.

CDR3: CASIWSRSNEQFF. CDR3 coding DNA: TGTGCCAGCATCTGGAGCCGGAGCAATGAGCAGTTCTTC. V usage is TRBV7-9 and J usage is TRBJ2-1; no reliable D call. Looked up from germline, CDR1 is SEHNR and CDR2 is FQNEAQ (reference sequence). The CDR3 consists of 13 residues. V was trimmed by 7 bases and J by 6 bases, leaving 13 bases between them.

The V call is TRBV10-3, the J call TRBJ2-2, with a possible D match to TRBD1 (6 bases). Looked up from germline, CDR1 is ENHRY and CDR2 is SYGVKD. The CDR3 extends over 13 amino acids. V lost 8 bases and J lost 4, with 11 bases in between. The CDR3 sequence: CAIRTDLTGELFF. CDR3 nucleotides: TGTGCCATCCGGACAGACCTCACCGGGGAGCTGTTTTTT.